A single sample is the source of the 5 T cell receptor beta chains below, sequenced in a study of blood T cell repertoires in COVID-19. Profiled with immunoSEQ multiplex PCR; TCRdb holds only in-frame clones, not every one. Here the sample spans fewer than 400,000 clones, around 80% being singletons. The sample comprised peripheral blood. These receptors were collected from a man aged 25-45 years with active or convalescent COVID-19.

CDR3 amino acids: CASSAGTSGDEKLFF. CDR3 nucleotides: TGTGCCAGCAGCGCCGGGACCTCGGGGGATGAAAAACTGTTTTTT. The chain links TRBV9 to TRBJ1-4, with a weak D call TRBD1 (5 bases). V lost 3 bases and J lost 6, with 15 bases in between. The CDR3 has 15 amino acids. Per the germline V gene, CDR1 is SGDLS and CDR2 is YYNGEE. Supplemented by reference TRBV9 and TRBJ1-4, the full variable domain reads DSGVTQTPKHLITATGQRVTLRCSPRSGDLSVYWYQQSLDQGLQFLIQYYNGEERAKGNILERFSAQQFPDLHSELNLSSLELGDSALYFCASSAGTSGDEKLFFGSGTQLSVL.

V gene TRBV29-1 combines with J gene TRBJ2-3; TRBD2 matches 8 bases. This CDR3 region has 15 residues. Germline CDR1 SQVTM, CDR2 ANQGSEA. J gave up 9 bases and V 4 bases, and 15 bases lay outside the gene matches. The CDR3 bases are TGCAGCGTTGGGGAGGGCGGGAGGCATTATGACACGCAGTATTTT. It codes for CSVGEGGRHYDTQYF.

The CDR3 bases are TGTGCCAGCAGCCCGATGGGCGGAGGGGCTTTCACAGATACGCAGTATTTT. Translated: CASSPMGGGAFTDTQYF. The genes are TRBV7-9 and TRBJ2-3, with TRBD2 as a possible D gene (6 bases). The germline gives CDR1 SEHNR, CDR2 FQNEAQ (reference sequence). The CDR3 has 17 amino acids. V was clipped by 5 bases and J by 2 bases, with 20 bases between them.

The V call is TRBV4-2, the J call TRBJ2-7; 10 nucleotides match TRBD1. V trimming: 1 base; J trimming: 5 bases; junction bases outside the gene matches: 8. The germline gives CDR1 LGHNA, CDR2 YNFKEQ. CDR3 length: 16 residues. CDR3 sequence (DNA): TGTGCCAGCAGCCAAGTGGGGGGGACAGGGGTAAACGAGCAGTACTTC. Its translation is CASSQVGGTGVNEQYF.

In DNA, the CDR3 is TGTGCCAGCAGCTTAGGCGGGTACAATGAAAAACTGTTTTTT. Amino acid sequence: CASSLGGYNEKLFF. The genes are TRBV7-9 and TRBJ1-4; D is uncertain. The CDR3 contains 14 residues. Germline assignment: CDR1 SEHNR and CDR2 FQNEAQ (reference sequence). Trimming removed 1 base from V and 5 bases from J, with 8 bases in between.